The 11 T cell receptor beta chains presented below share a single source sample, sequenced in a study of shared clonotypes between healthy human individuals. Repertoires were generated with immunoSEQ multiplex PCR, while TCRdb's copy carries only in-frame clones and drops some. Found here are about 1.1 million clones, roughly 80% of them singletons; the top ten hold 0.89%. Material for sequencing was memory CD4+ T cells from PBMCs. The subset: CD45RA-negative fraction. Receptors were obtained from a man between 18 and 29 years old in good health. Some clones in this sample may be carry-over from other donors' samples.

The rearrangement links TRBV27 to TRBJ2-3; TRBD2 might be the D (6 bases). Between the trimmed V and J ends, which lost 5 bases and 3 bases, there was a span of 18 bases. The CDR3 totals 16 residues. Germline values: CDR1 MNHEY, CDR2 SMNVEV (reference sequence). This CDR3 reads CASSPGRGILTDTQYF. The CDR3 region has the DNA TGTGCCAGCAGTCCAGGGCGGGGCATTCTGACAGATACGCAGTATTTT.

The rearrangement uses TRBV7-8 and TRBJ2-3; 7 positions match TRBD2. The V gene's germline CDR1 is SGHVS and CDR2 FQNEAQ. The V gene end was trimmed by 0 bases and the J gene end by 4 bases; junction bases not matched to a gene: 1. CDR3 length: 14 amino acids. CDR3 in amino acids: CASSLAGGADTQYF. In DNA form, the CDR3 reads TGTGCCAGCAGCTTAGCGGGAGGGGCAGATACGCAGTATTTT.

The CDR3 bases are TGCACCAGCAGCCAAGTAGGGGACAGCAGTTCCTACGAGCAGTACTTC. Translated: CTSSQVGDSSSYEQYF. V is TRBV1 and J is TRBJ2-7; TRBD1 is taken as the D call from the table, unchecked against the DNA. TRBV1 is marked as a pseudogene. CDR3 length equals 16 residues.

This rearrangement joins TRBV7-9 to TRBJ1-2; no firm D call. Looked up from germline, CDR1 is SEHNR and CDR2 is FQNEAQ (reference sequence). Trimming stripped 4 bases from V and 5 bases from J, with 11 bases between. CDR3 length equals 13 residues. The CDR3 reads CASSYQSSYGYTF. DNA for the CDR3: TGTGCCAGCAGCTATCAAAGTTCTTATGGCTACACCTTC. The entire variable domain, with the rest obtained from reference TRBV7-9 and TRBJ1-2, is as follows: DTGVSQNPRHKITKRGQNVTFRCDPISEHNRLYWYRQTLGQGPEFLTYFQNEAQLEKSRLLSDRFSAERPKGSFSTLEIQRTEQGDSAMYLCASSYQSSYGYTFGSGTRLTVV.

The CDR3 bases are TGTGCCAGCAGCCTTGATCGGGACAGGGGGCGCATAGTAGGCTACACCTTC. Protein sequence: CASSLDRDRGRIVGYTF. V gene TRBV27 combines with J gene TRBJ1-2; the match to TRBD1 covers 12 bases. CDR1 MNHEY and CDR2 SMNVEV come from the germline V gene (reference sequence). This CDR3 has 17 amino acids. After removal of 6 bases from V and 8 bases from J, the junction contained 16 bases not matched to a gene.

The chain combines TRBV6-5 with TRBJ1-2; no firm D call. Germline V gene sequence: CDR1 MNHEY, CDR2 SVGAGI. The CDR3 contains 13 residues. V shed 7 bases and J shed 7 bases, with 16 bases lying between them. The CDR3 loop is CASIDPGRIGYTF. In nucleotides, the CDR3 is TGTGCCAGCATTGATCCAGGACGGATTGGCTACACCTTC.

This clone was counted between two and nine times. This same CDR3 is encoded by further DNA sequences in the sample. This chain's CDR3 is CASSSGTGGGTEAFF. The CDR3 DNA reads TGTGCCAGCAGTTCCGGGACAGGGGGTGGGACTGAAGCTTTCTTT. This chain joins TRBV28 and TRBJ1-1; 11 nucleotides match TRBD1. The CDR3 is made up of 15 amino acids. Germline V gene sequence: CDR1 MDHEN, CDR2 SYDVKM. The junction had 6 bases not matched to a gene; V was cut back by 4 bases and J by 5 bases.

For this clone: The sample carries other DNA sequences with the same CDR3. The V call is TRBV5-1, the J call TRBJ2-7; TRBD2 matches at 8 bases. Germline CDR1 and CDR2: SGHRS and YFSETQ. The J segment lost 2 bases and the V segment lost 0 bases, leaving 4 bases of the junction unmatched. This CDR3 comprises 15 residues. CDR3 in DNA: TGCGCCAGCAGCTTGGTAGTAGCGGGAACCTACGAGCAGTACTTC. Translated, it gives CASSLVVAGTYEQYF.

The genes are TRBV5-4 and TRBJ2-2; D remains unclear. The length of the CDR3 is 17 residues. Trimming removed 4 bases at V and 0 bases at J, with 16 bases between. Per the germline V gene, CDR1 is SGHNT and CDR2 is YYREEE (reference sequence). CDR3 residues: CASSQDPKSANTGELFF. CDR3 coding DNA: TGTGCCAGCAGCCAAGACCCGAAATCCGCGAACACCGGGGAGCTGTTTTTT.

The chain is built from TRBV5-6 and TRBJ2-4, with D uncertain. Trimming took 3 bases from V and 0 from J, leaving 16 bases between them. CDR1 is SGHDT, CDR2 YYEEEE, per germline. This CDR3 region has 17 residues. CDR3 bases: TGTGCCAGCAGCTCGATAGGTATTCCCCTAGCCAAAAACATTCAGTACTTC. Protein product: CASSSIGIPLAKNIQYF.

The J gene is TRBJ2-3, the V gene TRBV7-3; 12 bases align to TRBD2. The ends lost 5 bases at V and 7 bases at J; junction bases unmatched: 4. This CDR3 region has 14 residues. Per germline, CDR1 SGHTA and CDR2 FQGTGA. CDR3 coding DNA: TGTGCCAGCAGCCCGACTAGCGGGAGAAATACGCAGTATTTT. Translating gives CASSPTSGRNTQYF.